The TCR beta chain described here comes from a study of spatial heterogeneity in lung cancer. Regarding the study as a whole: Tumor mutation count correlated with how many alpha and beta TCRs expanded intratumorally.

TCRdb re-analysed the 5' RACE reads in MiXCR, keeping a single row per CDR3 protein. The sample shows about 14,000 distinct CDR3 sequences, approximately 3% of them seen only once. Time point indicated: sample taken at primary tumor resection. 55 to 80 TRACERx patients with early, untreated non-small cell lung cancer donated samples. This clonotype appeared many times. Its antigen is undetermined. V trimming: 6 bases; J trimming: 4 bases; junction bases outside the gene matches: 11. The germline CDR1 and CDR2 sequences are SGHTA and FQGNSA. The CDR3 sequence is 15 residues long. The sequences come from lung tumor tissue, collected at surgery. This chain connects TRBV7-2 to TRBJ2-7, with TRBD2 identical over 8 bases. The clonotype originates from a male donor with early-stage non-small cell lung cancer. The CDR3 DNA sequence: TGTGCCAGCAGAATCGGGGGGGGGCGTCTGTACGAGCAGTACTTC. It encodes CASRIGGGRLYEQYF.